The rows below give T cell receptor beta chains drawn from one sample of a study of blood T cell repertoires in COVID-19. Libraries were prepared by immunoSEQ multiplex PCR; TCRdb keeps only in-frame clonotypes and omits some of them. The table shows about 260,000 clones, with over 75% occurring only once. Specimen: peripheral blood. The origin of the receptors is a human donor in a cohort sampled during active COVID-19. CDR3s include the opening cysteine and the closing phenylalanine or tryptophan. Fields, in order: D gene, V gene, clone size, J gene, CDR3 protein, CDR3 DNA. A D gene is named only where the DNA matches it firmly. Size values are once, few and many counts, or a class for expanded clones, and some rows have none.

NA,TRBV5-1,NA,TRBJ1-2,CASSLGVGVADYGYTF,TGCGCCAGCAGCTTGGGAGTAGGGGTCGCGGACTATGGCTACACCTTC
TRBD1,TRBV11-2,NA,TRBJ2-6,CASSPIPGQGGRPHVLTF,TGTGCCAGCAGCCCAATACCGGGACAGGGGGGTCGGCCGCACGTCCTGACTTTC
NA,TRBV7-3,NA,TRBJ1-1,CASSSDGLVAFF,TGTGCCAGCAGCTCTGACGGGTTGGTGGCTTTCTTT
NA,TRBV23-1,NA,TRBJ1-2,CASSHGAGYTF,TGCGCCAGCAGTCATGGGGCAGGCTACACCTTC
TRBD2,TRBV18,NA,TRBJ2-7,CASSQAAPREYSYEQYF,TGTGCCAGCTCACAAGCAGCCCCGCGGGAGTACTCCTACGAGCAGTACTTC
TRBD2,TRBV13,NA,TRBJ2-5,CASSWSTSGDNQETQYF,TGTGCCAGCAGCTGGAGCACTAGCGGGGATAATCAAGAGACCCAGTACTTC
NA,TRBV7-9,NA,TRBJ1-5,CASSSGGSNQPQHF,TGTGCCAGCAGCTCGGGGGGTAGCAATCAGCCCCAGCATTTT
NA,TRBV11-2,NA,TRBJ2-2,CASSLTGTNTGELFF,TGTGCCAGCAGCTTAACCGGGACGAACACCGGGGAGCTGTTTTTT
NA,TRBV11-1,NA,TRBJ2-1,CASSFSQEQFF,TGTGCCAGCAGCTTTTCCCAGGAGCAGTTCTTC
NA,TRBV5-6,NA,TRBJ1-1,CASSLGGRRAFF,TGTGCCAGCAGCTTGGGAGGGCGTCGAGCTTTCTTT
NA,TRBV30,NA,TRBJ2-3,CAWSVRLVIAASTDTQYF,TGTGCCTGGAGTGTAAGGCTCGTAATAGCGGCTAGCACAGATACGCAGTATTTT
NA,TRBV15,NA,TRBJ1-1,CAPNRRGRNTEAFF,TGTGCCCCCAATAGGAGGGGACGCAACACTGAAGCTTTCTTT
NA,TRBV7-4,NA,TRBJ1-1,CASSLVRGSEAFF,TGTGCCAGCAGCTTAGTCAGGGGATCTGAAGCTTTCTTT
NA,TRBV7-8,NA,TRBJ1-2,CASIGWGGNTANYGYTF,TGTGCCAGCATCGGGTGGGGGGGTAACACTGCTAACTATGGCTACACCTTC
TRBD1,TRBV18,NA,TRBJ1-2,CASSPMGPGTGPYNYGYTF,TGTGCCAGCTCACCAATGGGGCCCGGGACAGGACCCTATAACTATGGCTACACCTTC
TRBD1,TRBV3-1/TRBV3-2,NA,TRBJ1-1,CASSPGTGLTEAFF,TGTGCCAGCAGCCCTGGGACAGGGTTAACTGAAGCTTTCTTT
NA,TRBV7-2,NA,TRBJ2-2,CASSLELRALTGELFF,TGTGCCAGCAGCCTAGAACTGCGGGCGCTCACCGGGGAGCTGTTTTTT
TRBD1,TRBV6-5,NA,TRBJ1-1,CASSYVGTGTEAFF,TGTGCCAGCAGTTATGTTGGGACAGGCACTGAAGCTTTCTTT
TRBD2,TRBV7-9,NA,TRBJ2-7,CASSLEAGGAYEQYF,TGTGCCAGCAGCTTAGAAGCGGGAGGAGCGTACGAGCAGTACTTC
TRBD1,TRBV18,NA,TRBJ2-7,CASSPAGQGKIEQYF,TGTGCCAGCTCACCAGCGGGACAGGGGAAGATCGAGCAGTACTTC
NA,TRBV20-1,NA,TRBJ2-5,CSGAREETQYF,TGCAGTGGGGCTCGAGAAGAGACCCAGTACTTC
NA,TRBV7-9,NA,TRBJ2-7,CASSLRAGADEQYF,TGTGCCAGCAGCTTAAGGGCAGGGGCGGACGAGCAGTACTTC
NA,TRBV6-5,NA,TRBJ1-1,CASSYGAGNTEAFF,TGTGCCAGCAGTTACGGGGCAGGGAACACTGAAGCTTTCTTT
NA,TRBV20-1,NA,TRBJ2-7,CSASGQASYEQYF,TGCAGTGCTAGTGGGCAGGCAAGCTACGAGCAGTACTTC
NA,TRBV28,NA,TRBJ1-2,CASVTGGGNLNYGYTF,TGTGCCAGCGTAACCGGGGGGGGAAACCTTAACTATGGCTACACCTTC
TRBD1,TRBV7-8,NA,TRBJ1-4,CASSSGGADRGGEKLFF,TGTGCCAGCAGTTCAGGCGGCGCGGACAGGGGGGGAGAAAAACTGTTTTTT
NA,TRBV29-1,NA,TRBJ1-1,CSAGDTEAFF,TGCAGCGCAGGGGACACTGAAGCTTTCTTT
TRBD1,TRBV13,NA,TRBJ1-2,CASSLGQLYGYTF,TGTGCCAGCAGCTTGGGACAGTTATATGGCTACACCTTC
NA,TRBV5-1,once,TRBJ2-2,CASFWTRGGELFF,TGCGCCAGCTTTTGGACCAGGGGCGGGGAGCTGTTTTTT
NA,TRBV30,NA,TRBJ1-2,CAWRLVGYTF,TGTGCCTGGAGACTGGTTGGCTACACCTTC
NA,TRBV6-6,NA,TRBJ1-6,CASSYGAGSSPLHF,TGTGCCAGCAGTTACGGGGCAGGTAGTTCACCCCTCCACTTT
NA,TRBV5-6,NA,TRBJ2-5,CASSLGRRETQYF,TGTGCCAGCAGCTTGGGTCGGAGGGAGACCCAGTACTTC
TRBD2,TRBV4-3,NA,TRBJ2-7,CASSPTVAGGREQYF,TGCGCCAGCAGCCCGACTGTAGCGGGAGGTAGGGAGCAGTACTTC
NA,TRBV7-2,NA,TRBJ2-7,CASSSGTLGTYEQYF,TGTGCCAGCAGCTCTGGAACGCTAGGAACCTACGAGCAGTACTTC
TRBD1,TRBV7-2,NA,TRBJ1-2,CASSSVRDRGSGYTF,TGTGCCAGCAGCTCCGTTCGGGACAGGGGAAGTGGCTACACCTTC